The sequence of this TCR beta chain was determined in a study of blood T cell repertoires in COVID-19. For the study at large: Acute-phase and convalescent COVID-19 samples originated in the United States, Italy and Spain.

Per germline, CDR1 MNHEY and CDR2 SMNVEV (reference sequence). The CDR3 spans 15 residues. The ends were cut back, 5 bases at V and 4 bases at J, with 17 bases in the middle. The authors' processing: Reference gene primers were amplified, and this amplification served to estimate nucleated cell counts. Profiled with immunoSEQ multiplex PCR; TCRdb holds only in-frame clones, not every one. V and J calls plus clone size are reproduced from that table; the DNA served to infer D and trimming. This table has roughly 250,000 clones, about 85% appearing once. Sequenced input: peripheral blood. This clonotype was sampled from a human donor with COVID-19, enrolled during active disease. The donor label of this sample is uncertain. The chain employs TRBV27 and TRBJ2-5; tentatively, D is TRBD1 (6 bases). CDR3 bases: TGTGCCAGCAGTCGTCGATCAGGGGTTGGAGAGACCCAGTACTTC. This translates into CASSRRSGVGETQYF.